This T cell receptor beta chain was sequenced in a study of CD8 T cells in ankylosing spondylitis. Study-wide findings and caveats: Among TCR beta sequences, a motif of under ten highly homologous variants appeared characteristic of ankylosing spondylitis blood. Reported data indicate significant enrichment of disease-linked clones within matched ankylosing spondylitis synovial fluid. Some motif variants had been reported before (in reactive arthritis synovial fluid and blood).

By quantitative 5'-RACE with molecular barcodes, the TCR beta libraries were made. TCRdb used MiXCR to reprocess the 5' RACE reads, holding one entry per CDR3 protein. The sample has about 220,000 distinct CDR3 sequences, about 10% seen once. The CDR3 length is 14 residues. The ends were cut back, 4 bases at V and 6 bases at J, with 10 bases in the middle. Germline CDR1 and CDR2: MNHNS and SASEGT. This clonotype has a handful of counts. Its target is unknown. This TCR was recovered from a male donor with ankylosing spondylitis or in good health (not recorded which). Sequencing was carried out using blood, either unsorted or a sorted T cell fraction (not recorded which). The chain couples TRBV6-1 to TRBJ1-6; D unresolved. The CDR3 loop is CASSGRSFNSPLHF. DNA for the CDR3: TGTGCCAGCAGTGGACGGAGTTTTAATTCACCCCTCCACTTT.